The sample holds many counts of the clone carrying this T cell receptor beta chain. This record comes from a study of spatial heterogeneity in lung cancer. Study at large: The donor group consisted of around 66 patients who had untreated, early-stage non-small cell lung cancer. Sequencing covered available follow-up PBMC samples collected a median of roughly 22 months after resection.

With 5 bases removed from V and 6 bases from J, the gap between germline ends came to 15 bases. The germline V gene has CDR1 SGHTA and CDR2 FQGNSA. The CDR3 has 14 amino acids. One entry per CDR3 protein results from TCRdb running MiXCR on the 5' RACE reads. This sample has about 47,000 distinct CDR3 sequences, with around 11% found just once. Noted time point: blood at routine non-recurrence follow-up after resection. V and J are TRBV7-2 and TRBJ2-3; D is possibly TRBD1 or TRBD2 (6 bases each). This clonotype originated in a male donor with early-stage non-small cell lung cancer. Material: PBMCs, obtained at follow-up. CDR3 sequence reads: CASSPGAVSDTQYF. CDR3 coding DNA: TGTGCCAGCAGCCCGGGGGCGGTCAGCGATACGCAGTATTTT. Full variable domain (outside the CDR3, taken from reference TRBV7-2 and TRBJ2-3): GAGVSQSPSNKVTEKGKDVELRCDPISGHTALYWYRQSLGQGLEFLIYFQGNSAPDKSGLPSDRFSAERTGGSVSTLTIQRTQQEDSAVYLCASSPGAVSDTQYFGPGTRLTVL.